The 6 T cell receptor beta chains given below trace back to one sample, sequenced in a study of blood T cell repertoires in COVID-19. Libraries were prepared by immunoSEQ multiplex PCR; TCRdb keeps only in-frame clonotypes and omits some of them. The repertoire holds fewer than 200,000 clones, with around 90% as singletons. The sequencing input was peripheral blood. Receptors originate from a middle-aged man who had recovered from COVID-19.

The rearrangement uses TRBV27 and TRBJ2-7, with 9 bases fitting TRBD1. Germline V gene sequence: CDR1 MNHEY, CDR2 SMNVEV (reference sequence). There are 14 residues in the CDR3. Losses at the gene ends were 2 bases for V and 6 bases for J; bases not matched to a gene: 5. The DNA for the CDR3 is TGTGCCAGCAGTTTACACAGGGGGCTCGGCGAGCAGTACTTC. Its protein is CASSLHRGLGEQYF.

The J gene is TRBJ1-1, the V gene TRBV7-9, with TRBD1 matching over 10 bases. This CDR3 comprises 16 residues. The V and J ends lost 4 bases and 0 bases, in that order; junction bases with no gene match: 5. Germline V gene sequence: CDR1 SEHNR, CDR2 FQNEAQ (reference sequence). CDR3 residues: CASSSRQGALNTEAFF. The CDR3 nucleotides read TGTGCCAGCAGCTCCCGACAGGGGGCGTTGAACACTGAAGCTTTCTTT.

This clone was counted once. The chain recombines TRBV19 with TRBJ2-2; 9 nucleotides line up with TRBD2. The CDR3 covers 14 residues. The germline V gene has CDR1 LNHDA and CDR2 SQIVND (reference sequence). After removal of 4 bases from V and 5 bases from J, the junction contained 2 bases not matched to a gene. CDR3 amino acids: CASSTGLATGELFF. The DNA of the CDR3 is TGTGCCAGTAGTACGGGACTAGCAACCGGGGAGCTGTTTTTT.

CDR3 sequence (DNA): TGTGCCAGCAGCCAAGATCTCCCCGAGTTGCGACAGCCCCAGCATTTT. Its translation: CASSQDLPELRQPQHF. The chain employs TRBV3-1 (or the pseudogene TRBV3-2) and TRBJ1-5; no definite D call. V was cut by 0 bases and J by 7 bases, with 16 bases left in between. CDR1 is LGHDT, CDR2 YNNKEL, per germline (reference sequence). This CDR3 spans 16 amino acids.

V usage is TRBV13 and J usage is TRBJ1-3; a weak D match, TRBD1 (5 bases). Germline loops: CDR1 PRHDT, CDR2 FYEKMQ (reference sequence). The V and J ends lost 4 bases and 0 bases respectively, with 13 bases between them. This CDR3 region has 16 residues. This CDR3 reads CASSSLGGGSGNTIYF. As DNA, the CDR3 is TGTGCCAGCAGCTCTCTCGGGGGGGGCTCTGGAAACACCATATATTTT.

This clone was picked up one time. The V gene is TRBV6-2 or TRBV6-3, the J gene TRBJ1-1; 11 bases match TRBD1. The trim removed 5 bases at V and 4 bases at J, leaving 3 bases unmatched. The CDR3 is made up of 14 amino acids. Germline V lookup: CDR1 MNHEY, CDR2 SVGEGT. The chain's CDR3 is CASSRTGGSTEAFF. The CDR3 DNA sequence: TGTGCCAGCAGTAGGACAGGGGGCAGCACTGAAGCTTTCTTT.